The 28 T cell receptor beta chains below all came from one sample that was sequenced in a study of technical replicates of blood from a few donors. Clones were sequenced by immunoSEQ multiplex PCR, and TCRdb holds only the in-frame ones, with some missing. The sample lists over 55,000 clones; approximately 83% were seen once. Sequenced material: PBMCs. These TCRs come from a human donor in good health. Some clones in this sample may be carry-over from other donors' samples.

The gene calls are TRBV5-6 and TRBJ2-5; 7 bases match TRBD1. The V gene end was trimmed by 0 bases and the J gene end by 4 bases; junction bases not matched to a gene: 6. Germline V lookup: CDR1 SGHDT, CDR2 YYEEEE. CDR3 length equals 15 residues. The CDR3 nucleotides are TGTGCCAGCAGCTTGGTACAGGGGATAGGAGAGACCCAGTACTTC. Residues: CASSLVQGIGETQYF.

The chain couples TRBV27 to TRBJ1-1; 11 nucleotides agree with TRBD1. J lost 4 bases, V lost 6 bases, and 7 bases had no gene match. Germline V gene data show CDR1 as MNHEY and CDR2 as SMNVEV (reference sequence). This CDR3 is 15 amino acids long. The CDR3 here is CASRKGTGGITEAFF. The CDR3 coding sequence is TGTGCCAGCAGGAAAGGGACAGGGGGGATCACTGAAGCTTTCTTT.

The chain joins TRBV29-1 to TRBJ2-3; 10 nucleotides align to TRBD1. This CDR3 is built from 14 residues. CDR1 and CDR2 (germline): SQVTM, ANQGSEA. CDR3 nucleotide sequence: TGCACCGGGGGGGGCGGACAGGGGGCAGATACGCAGTATTTT. Amino acid sequence: CTGGGGQGADTQYF.

The V gene is TRBV19, the J gene TRBJ2-7; TRBD2 aligns across 10 bases. CDR3 size: 17 residues. CDR1 is LNHDA, CDR2 SQIVND, per germline (reference sequence). After removal of 4 bases from V and 4 bases from J, the junction contained 13 bases not matched to a gene. The CDR3 bases are TGTGCCAGTAGTAGACACTTCGCTAGCGGGAGTCAATACGAGCAGTACTTC. This sequence encodes CASSRHFASGSQYEQYF.

This clone was seen only once. J is TRBJ1-2 and V is TRBV7-8; 7 bases fit TRBD1. After removal of 5 bases from V and 7 bases from J, the junction contained 7 bases not matched to a gene. This CDR3 spans 13 amino acids. Germline CDR1 reads SGHVS; CDR2 reads FQNEAQ. CDR3 residues: CASSRNRGAGYTF. DNA of the CDR3: TGTGCCAGCAGCCGAAACAGGGGAGCTGGCTACACCTTC.

This chain links TRBV11-3 with TRBJ1-1; 8 nucleotides agree with TRBD1. The ends lost 5 bases at V and 3 bases at J; junction bases unmatched: 2. CDR1 and CDR2 (germline): SGHNT, YENEEA. There are 13 residues in the CDR3. The CDR3 spells CASSQQGDTEAFF. CDR3 sequence (DNA): TGTGCCAGCAGCCAACAGGGGGACACTGAAGCTTTCTTT.

This chain connects TRBV5-4 to TRBJ1-2, with a tentative D call TRBD1 (6 bases). Trimming pared 2 bases from V and 7 bases from J, leaving 21 bases between. The CDR3 is 16 amino acids. The germline V gene has CDR1 SGHNT and CDR2 YYREEE (reference sequence). The CDR3 DNA reads as TGTGCCAGCAGCTTTAAATTAGGGAGACGAGGGGGTGGCTACACCTTC. Residues: CASSFKLGRRGGGYTF.

V usage is TRBV13 and J usage is TRBJ2-5, with 8 bases aligning to TRBD2. The CDR3 totals 15 residues. Germline loops: CDR1 PRHDT, CDR2 FYEKMQ (reference sequence). The V segment lost 5 bases and the J segment 3 bases; nucleotides outside the gene matches: 8. The CDR3 DNA reads as TGTGCCAGCAGCCTGGGGGGACTAGTAGAAGAGACCCAGTACTTC. It encodes CASSLGGLVEETQYF.

This chain joins TRBV7-8 and TRBJ2-1; 7 bases are a match to TRBD1. The CDR3 runs 15 residues. The V and J ends lost 5 bases and 2 bases, in that order; junction bases with no gene match: 6. Germline CDR1 reads SGHVS; CDR2 reads FQNEAQ. The CDR3 spells CASSPGQTTYNEQFF. The CDR3 DNA reads as TGTGCCAGCAGCCCGGGACAGACTACCTACAATGAGCAGTTCTTC.

The chain combines TRBV11-2 with TRBJ1-4; perhaps TRBD1 as D (5 bases). This CDR3 spans 15 amino acids. Germline V gene data show CDR1 as SGHAT and CDR2 as FQNNGV. The germline V and J ends were trimmed by 3 bases and 0 bases, with 8 bases remaining between them. Here the CDR3 DNA reads TGTGCCAGCAGCTTGCGGGGCCCAACTAATGAAAAACTGTTTTTT. Its translation: CASSLRGPTNEKLFF. The variable domain in full, with the rest retrieved from reference TRBV11-2 and TRBJ1-4, is EAGVAQSPRYKIIEKRQSVAFWCNPISGHATLYWYQQILGQGPKLLIQFQNNGVVDDSQLPKDRFSAERLKGVDSTLKIQPAKLEDSAVYLCASSLRGPTNEKLFFGSGTQLSVL.

This clone occurred once. The rearrangement links TRBV7-2 to TRBJ2-2; TRBD1 agrees at 8 bases. J gave up 2 bases and V 5 bases, and 4 bases lay outside the gene matches. Germline CDR1 is SGHTA and CDR2 is FQGNSA. The CDR3 extends over 15 amino acids. The DNA for the CDR3 is TGTGCCAGCAGCCCGGGACAGGTCAACACCGGGGAGCTGTTTTTT. It codes for CASSPGQVNTGELFF.

This chain joins TRBV6-1 and TRBJ1-5; possible D gene TRBD1, 5 bases. Germline V CDR1 and CDR2: MNHNS, SASEGT. The CDR3 sequence is 14 residues long. V lost 4 bases and J 7 bases, leaving 14 bases between the germline ends. This CDR3 is CASSGAGGGQPQHF. The CDR3 DNA is TGTGCCAGCAGTGGGGCGGGGGGAGGACAGCCCCAGCATTTT.

The chain joins TRBV7-2 to TRBJ1-2, with a possible D match to TRBD1 (6 bases). The CDR3 totals 13 residues. The germline V gene has CDR1 SGHTA and CDR2 FQGNSA. V lost 5 bases to trimming and J lost 6 bases, with 13 bases between them. The CDR3 bases are TGTGCCAGCAGCCCAGACAGGAACGATGGCTACACCTTC. It specifies CASSPDRNDGYTF. Full variable domain (rest looked up from reference TRBV7-2 and TRBJ1-2): GAGVSQSPSNKVTEKGKDVELRCDPISGHTALYWYRQSLGQGLEFLIYFQGNSAPDKSGLPSDRFSAERTGGSVSTLTIQRTQQEDSAVYLCASSPDRNDGYTFGSGTRLTVV.

The chain is built from TRBV9 and TRBJ2-2; the D gene is possibly TRBD1 (5 bases). The CDR3 has 14 amino acids. The V gene lost 2 bases and the J gene lost 7 bases, with 12 bases spanning the gap. Germline CDR1 SGDLS, CDR2 YYNGEE. CDR3 region: CASSVDTLGGELFF. The CDR3 DNA follows: TGTGCCAGCAGCGTGGACACTCTGGGCGGGGAGCTGTTTTTT.

The rearrangement links TRBV7-2 to TRBJ2-5; tentatively, D is TRBD2 (5 bases). The CDR3 is 12 residues long. Looked up from germline, CDR1 is SGHTA and CDR2 is FQGNSA. Trimming shortened V by 3 bases and J by 9 bases, and 11 bases separated the two germline ends. The CDR3 DNA reads as TGTGCCAGCAGCTTTTACGGAGGCCCCCAGTACTTC. This encodes CASSFYGGPQYF.

This chain uses TRBV5-6 with TRBJ2-3; TRBD1 might be the D (6 bases). The CDR3 is 16 residues long. V was shortened by 4 bases and J by 7 bases, with 22 bases between the two germline ends. The germline V gene encodes CDR1 SGHDT and CDR2 YYEEEE. The CDR3 region has the DNA TGTGCCAGCAGCACTGGGGGCTTAGCGCCTCTATATACGCAGTATTTT. Its translation is CASSTGGLAPLYTQYF.

The gene calls are TRBV7-8 and TRBJ2-1, with 7 nucleotides matching TRBD1. The CDR3 loop spans 15 amino acids. Unmatched junction bases numbered 7, after V lost 5 bases and J lost 3 bases. Germline V gene data show CDR1 as SGHVS and CDR2 as FQNEAQ. The CDR3 reads CASSLSTGFYNEQFF. The CDR3 nucleotides read TGTGCCAGCAGCCTCTCGACAGGGTTCTACAATGAGCAGTTCTTC.

The sample holds one count of this clone. This chain joins TRBV9 and TRBJ2-5; tentative D call: TRBD2 (6 bases). This CDR3 is 13 amino acids long. V was clipped by 0 bases and J by 5 bases, with 8 bases between them. Germline V lookup: CDR1 SGDLS, CDR2 YYNGEE. The CDR3 protein is CASSVAAGETQYF. The CDR3 DNA reads TGTGCCAGCAGCGTAGCTGCGGGGGAGACCCAGTACTTC.

The chain has TRBV5-8 and TRBJ2-2; D remains unclear. The germline CDR1 and CDR2 sequences are SGHTS and YDEGEE. Between the trimmed V and J ends, which lost 2 bases and 3 bases, there was a span of 2 bases. The CDR3 length is 12 residues. The CDR3 sequence: CASSFDTGELFF. CDR3 bases: TGTGCCAGCAGCTTCGACACCGGGGAGCTGTTTTTT.

This rearrangement joins TRBV25-1 to TRBJ1-5; tentative D call: TRBD1 (5 bases). From germline, CDR1 is MGHDK and CDR2 SYGVNS. The V end lost 2 bases, the J end lost 0 bases, and 11 bases lay between the germline ends. This CDR3 spans 16 amino acids. The CDR3, as DNA: TGTGCCAGCAGTGAACATCAGACAGCTAGCAATCAGCCCCAGCATTTT. This codes for CASSEHQTASNQPQHF.

This clone was found once. CDR3 sequence: CASSQGTGGQPQHF. Here the CDR3 DNA reads TGTGCCAGCAGCCAAGGTACAGGGGGTCAGCCCCAGCATTTT. The chain links TRBV4-2 to TRBJ1-5, with 8 bases that match TRBD1. Germline V gene lookup returns CDR1 LGHNA and CDR2 YNFKEQ. The CDR3 contains 14 residues. Trimming at V came to 1 base and at J to 6 bases, leaving 2 bases not matched to a gene.

This chain connects TRBV4-3 to TRBJ1-1; 7 bases map to TRBD1. The V gene's germline CDR1 is LGHNA and CDR2 YSLEER. The V segment lost 2 bases and the J segment 2 bases; nucleotides outside the gene matches: 11. The CDR3 extends over 17 amino acids. DNA of the CDR3: TGCGCCAGCAGCCAATCCCCTCCTGGACAGGCCAACACTGAAGCTTTCTTT. Residues: CASSQSPPGQANTEAFF.

V and J are TRBV4-1 and TRBJ2-7; TRBD2 agrees at 7 bases. With 4 bases clipped from V and 0 bases from J, the junction kept 9 bases outside the gene matches. The CDR3 is 16 amino acids. Germline loops: CDR1 MGHRA, CDR2 YSYEKL. DNA of the CDR3: TGCGCCAGCAGCCCAGCGACGGGGGGTAGCTCCTACGAGCAGTACTTC. Translated, it gives CASSPATGGSSYEQYF.

The chain links TRBV2 to TRBJ1-1; TRBD1 is a possible D gene (6 bases). Trimming removed 11 bases from V and 0 bases from J, with 19 bases in between. The germline V gene encodes CDR1 SNHLY and CDR2 FYNNEI. The CDR3 is 15 amino acids. CDR3 sequence (DNA): TGTGCCTCTTGCCCCCTAACAGGGTTGAACACTGAAGCTTTCTTT. It translates to CASCPLTGLNTEAFF.

The chain has TRBV4-1 and TRBJ2-1, with 7 bases that match TRBD2. The V gene end was trimmed by 3 bases and the J gene end by 12 bases; junction bases not matched to a gene: 8. This CDR3 is built from 13 residues. From germline, CDR1 is MGHRA and CDR2 YSYEKL. CDR3 DNA: TGCGCCAGCAGCCACCAAGGCGGGGAGGGGCAGTTCTTC. Protein product: CASSHQGGEGQFF.

This chain joins TRBV4-2 and TRBJ1-6; D call uncertain. Trimming cost V 4 bases and J 6 bases, with 16 bases left between them. CDR1 is LGHNA, CDR2 YNFKEQ, per germline. The CDR3 runs to 16 residues. CDR3 loop: CASSRAQETTNSPLHF. CDR3 in DNA: TGTGCCAGCAGCCGGGCCCAGGAGACTACTAATTCACCCCTCCACTTT.

The chain employs TRBV5-1 and TRBJ1-2, with TRBD1 identical over 10 bases. The V gene's germline CDR1 is SGHRS and CDR2 YFSETQ. This CDR3 contains 16 residues. V was pared by 4 bases and J by 4 bases, with 10 bases of the junction left unmatched. The CDR3: CASSLQPGQGSYGYTF. DNA of the CDR3: TGCGCCAGCAGCCTGCAACCGGGACAGGGGAGCTATGGCTACACCTTC.

This clone has just a few counts. The V and J genes are TRBV30 and TRBJ1-5, with 9 bases identical to TRBD1. CDR3 length equals 14 residues. Trimming took 2 bases from V and 6 from J; bases not matched to a gene: 5. Germline CDR1 GTSNPN, CDR2 SVGIG (reference sequence). The DNA for the CDR3 is TGTGCCTGGAGTCGGACAGGGGTTAGTCAGCCCCAGCATTTT. Translating gives CAWSRTGVSQPQHF.